Listed here are 9 T cell receptor beta chains from one sample, sequenced in a study of shared clonotypes between healthy human individuals. Terminally differentiated effector memory CD45RA+ cells were excluded by CCR7 positive selection of CD45RO-negative cells. Produced via immunoSEQ multiplex PCR; TCRdb's table is partial and in-frame only. Here the sample spans about 2.1 million clones, about 93% being singletons. The sequencing sample was made of naive CD8+ T cells from PBMCs. The receptors shown here come from a young man in good health. Some clones in this sample may be carry-over from other donors' samples.

This clone occurred a few times. The genes are TRBV29-1 and TRBJ1-2, with TRBD1 matching 7 bases. CDR3 length: 12 residues. J was trimmed by 8 bases and V by 7 bases; bases with no gene match: 10. Germline V gene sequence: CDR1 SQVTM, CDR2 ANQGSEA. This chain's CDR3 is CSAGGASRGYTF. The CDR3 DNA is TGCAGCGCAGGGGGGGCGTCCAGGGGCTACACCTTC.

For this clone: The same CDR3 is also encoded by other DNA sequences in this sample. The genes are TRBV28 and TRBJ2-7, with a tentative D call TRBD2 (5 bases). Looked up from germline, CDR1 is MDHEN and CDR2 is SYDVKM. V lost 2 bases and J lost 2, with 7 bases in between. The CDR3 length is 13 residues. CDR3 nucleotides: TGTGCCAGCAGTTTAAGAGGGACCTACGAGCAGTACTTC. Translation gives CASSLRGTYEQYF.

The V gene is TRBV11-1, the J gene TRBJ2-7; D gene unclear. Germline V gene data show CDR1 as SGHAT and CDR2 as FQDESV (reference sequence). CDR3 length: 13 amino acids. The ends were cut back, 2 bases at V and 5 bases at J, with 10 bases in the middle. The CDR3 DNA reads TGTGCCAGCAGCTTATTTGGGCGGAACGAGCAGTACTTC. Encoded protein: CASSLFGRNEQYF.

This clone was picked up a small number of times. The V call is TRBV29-1, the J call TRBJ1-5; 10 positions match TRBD1. Germline values: CDR1 SQVTM, CDR2 ANQGSEA. V lost 6 bases to trimming and J lost 3 bases; unmatched junction nucleotides: 2. The CDR3 covers 13 residues. CDR3 sequence (DNA): TGCAGCGTAGGGACAGGGGACAATCAGCCCCAGCATTTT. It specifies CSVGTGDNQPQHF.

The V gene is TRBV5-1, the J gene TRBJ2-1, with 10 bases fitting TRBD2. Germline trimming cut 4 bases from V and 2 bases from J; bases unmatched to any gene: 12. CDR3 length: 18 amino acids. Looked up from germline, CDR1 is SGHRS and CDR2 is YFSETQ. Here the CDR3 DNA reads TGCGCCAGCAGCCCCGACCCCGGACTAGCGGCAACCTACAATGAGCAGTTCTTC. Translated: CASSPDPGLAATYNEQFF.

This clone was recorded a few times. V and J are TRBV28 and TRBJ2-2; 13 bases map to TRBD2. CDR1 is MDHEN, CDR2 SYDVKM, per germline. V dropped 6 bases and J dropped 1; count of bases not matched to a gene: 2. The CDR3 has 16 amino acids. The CDR3 DNA sequence: TGTGCCAGCAGGCGACTAGCGGGAGGGAACACCGGGGAGCTGTTTTTT. Its translation: CASRRLAGGNTGELFF. Full variable domain (rest looked up from reference TRBV28 and TRBJ2-2): DVKVTQSSRYLVKRTGEKVFLECVQDMDHENMFWYRQDPGLGLRLIYFSYDVKMKEKGDIPEGYSVSREKKERFSLILESASTNQTSMYLCASRRLAGGNTGELFFGEGSRLTVL.

The chain carries TRBV5-1 and TRBJ2-7; weak D call: TRBD2 (6 bases). The length of the CDR3 is 15 residues. CDR1 is SGHRS and CDR2 is YFSETQ in the germline V gene. V lost 0 bases and J 3 bases, leaving 13 bases between the germline ends. The CDR3 DNA follows: TGCGCCAGCAGCTTGGCCGGGACTTCGGTCTACGAGCAGTACTTC. Translation: CASSLAGTSVYEQYF.

The V gene is TRBV14, the J gene TRBJ2-1; TRBD1 might be the D (6 bases). Trimming pared 3 bases from V and 3 bases from J, leaving 9 bases between. This CDR3 comprises 14 residues. Germline V CDR1 and CDR2: SGHDN, FVKESK. Here the CDR3 DNA reads TGTGCCAGCAGCCAGGACAGTAACTACAATGAGCAGTTCTTC. Translation gives CASSQDSNYNEQFF. Supplemented by reference TRBV14 and TRBJ2-1, the full variable domain reads EAGVTQFPSHSVIEKGQTVTLRCDPISGHDNLYWYRRVMGKEIKFLLHFVKESKQDESGMPNNRFLAERTGGTYSTLKVQPAELEDSGVYFCASSQDSNYNEQFFGPGTRLTVL.

V is TRBV11-2 and J is TRBJ2-1, with TRBD2 matching over 13 bases. Per the germline V gene, CDR1 is SGHAT and CDR2 is FQNNGV. The CDR3 covers 18 residues. The J segment lost 0 bases and the V segment lost 6 bases, leaving 8 bases of the junction unmatched. CDR3 region: CASSGLAGEISSYNEQFF. The CDR3 DNA reads as TGTGCCAGCAGTGGACTAGCGGGGGAAATAAGCTCCTACAATGAGCAGTTCTTC.